The clone carrying this TCR beta chain was seen more than once but under ten times. Its antigen is still unknown. Template material for amplifying TCR beta CDR3 regions consisted of RNA transcripts. HTBI primers drove first-round RT-PCR of the TCR CDR3. One entry per CDR3 protein results from TCRdb running MiXCR on the multiplex PCR reads. The sample lists about 640,000 distinct CDR3 sequences, roughly 20% occurring once. The entry originates in a study of T cells in Graves' hyperthyroidism and ophthalmopathy. General study points: Most clonotypes expanded in thyroid above 0.001 were likewise present in blood.

The PBMCs had their origin in approximately 10 ml of fresh peripheral blood. Trimming removed 8 bases at V and 1 base at J, with 27 bases between. CDR3 length: 20 amino acids. Germline V gene data show CDR1 as SNHLY and CDR2 as FYNNEI. This TCR was sampled from a man between 25 and 39 years old with Graves' ophthalmopathy. The V gene is TRBV2, the J gene TRBJ2-6, with TRBD1 as a possible D gene (6 bases). Material for sequencing was blood. The DNA of the CDR3 is TGTGCCAGCCGACCGGGACAAATCGAACCGCCTGCTTCTGGGGCCAACGTCCTGACTTTC. The encoded protein is CASRPGQIEPPASGANVLTF.